This T cell receptor beta chain was identified in a study of radiation and T cells in renal cell carcinoma. This clone appeared once. Time point described: blood 4 weeks post-SBRT, at nephrectomy. Described treatment: 15 Gy SBRT to primary tumor, nephrectomy 4 weeks later. Nephrectomy followed 15 Gy stereotactic body radiation by 4 weeks. After SBRT, blood was collected at 2 and 4 weeks, plus baseline. The CDR3 loop spans 13 amino acids. V lost 5 bases and J lost 3; bases outside the gene matches: 4. CDR1 and CDR2 (germline): SGHVS, FQNEAQ. The data were produced by immunoSEQ multiplex PCR, yet TCRdb's version contains in-frame clones alone and is incomplete. The sample holds 140,000 to 150,000 clones, around nine tenths seen once.

This sequence joins TRBV7-8 and TRBJ2-7; 7 nucleotides agree with TRBD2. The source was blood, collected from a patient whose treatment included radiotherapy and nephrectomy. This clonotype was obtained from a woman aged 45 to 65 with renal cell carcinoma. CDR3 DNA: TGTGCCAGCAGCCTAGGGAGGGGCTACGAGCAGTACTTC. Its translation is CASSLGRGYEQYF.